This entry concerns a single T cell receptor beta chain. The CDR3 extends over 15 amino acids. V was cut by 6 bases and J by 2 bases, with 16 bases left in between. The germline V gene has CDR1 MNHNY and CDR2 SVGAGI (reference sequence). Amplification used 60 Vbeta primers and 13 Jbeta primers. Assay: immunoSEQ multiplex PCR; the TCRdb copy retains only in-frame clones and omits some. The sample lists about 210,000 clones, almost 80% seen once, with over 1.5% in the top ten. The sample comes from a study of cytomegalovirus exposure and HLA in healthy donors. V and J are TRBV6-6 and TRBJ1-1; D perhaps matches TRBD1 (6 bases). The sequencing sample was made of PBMCs. The clonotype comes from a male donor in good health and CMV-seronegative. DNA of the CDR3: TGTGCCAGCAGAGCCGGGGGGACATCAAACACTGAAGCTTTCTTT. This sequence encodes CASRAGGTSNTEAFF.